This record looks at one TCR beta chain sequence and its context. The sample comes from a study of PD-L1 blockade in urothelial cancer. TCRdb's table, derived via immunoSEQ multiplex PCR, lists solely in-frame clones and lacks some. The data show about 120,000 clones, around nine tenths seen once. This sample's time point: peripheral blood 6 weeks after treatment start. The starting material was PBMCs, obtained around atezolizumab (anti-PD-L1) treatment. This TCR was sampled from a man aged 55 to 70 with urothelial cancer.

This CDR3 reads CASRLNRGFIEKLFF. For the CDR3, the DNA is TGTGCCAGCAGATTGAACAGGGGGTTTATTGAAAAACTGTTTTTT. J is TRBJ1-4 and V is TRBV28, with 8 bases aligning to TRBD1. CDR1 MDHEN and CDR2 SYDVKM come from the germline V gene. The CDR3 length is 15 residues. J was trimmed by 7 bases and V by 6 bases; bases with no gene match: 10.